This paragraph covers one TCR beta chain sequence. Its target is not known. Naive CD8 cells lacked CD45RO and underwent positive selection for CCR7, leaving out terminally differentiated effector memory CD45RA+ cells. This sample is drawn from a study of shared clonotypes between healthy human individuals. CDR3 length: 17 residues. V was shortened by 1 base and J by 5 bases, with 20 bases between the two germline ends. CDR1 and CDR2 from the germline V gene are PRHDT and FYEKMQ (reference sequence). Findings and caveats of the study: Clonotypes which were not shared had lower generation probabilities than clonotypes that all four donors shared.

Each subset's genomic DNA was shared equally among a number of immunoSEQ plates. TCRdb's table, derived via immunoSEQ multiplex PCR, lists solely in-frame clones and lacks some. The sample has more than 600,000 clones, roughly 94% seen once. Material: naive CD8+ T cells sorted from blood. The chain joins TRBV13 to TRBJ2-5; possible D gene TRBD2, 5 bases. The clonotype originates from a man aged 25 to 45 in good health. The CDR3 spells CASSLVGREPFKETQYF. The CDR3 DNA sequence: TGTGCCAGCAGCTTAGTTGGTCGGGAACCTTTTAAGGAGACCCAGTACTTC.